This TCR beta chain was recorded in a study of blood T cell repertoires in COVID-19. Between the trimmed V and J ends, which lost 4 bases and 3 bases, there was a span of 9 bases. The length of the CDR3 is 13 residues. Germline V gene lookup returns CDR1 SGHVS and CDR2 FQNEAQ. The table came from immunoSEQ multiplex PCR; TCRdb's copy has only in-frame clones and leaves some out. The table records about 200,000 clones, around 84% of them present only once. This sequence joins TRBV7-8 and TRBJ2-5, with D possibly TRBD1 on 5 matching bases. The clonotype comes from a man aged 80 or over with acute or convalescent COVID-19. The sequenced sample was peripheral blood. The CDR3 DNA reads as TGTGCCAGCAGCTCCCGACAGAAAGAGACCCAGTACTTC. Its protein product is CASSSRQKETQYF.